This TCR beta chain is from a study of blood T cell repertoires in COVID-19. Generated by immunoSEQ multiplex PCR, the TCRdb table keeps only in-frame clones and is missing some. The sample lists under 150,000 clones, 85% occurring once. The CDR3 loop spans 19 amino acids. V was clipped by 0 bases and J by 8 bases, with 25 bases between them. From germline, CDR1 is LGHDT and CDR2 YNNKEL (reference sequence). The chain couples TRBV3-1 (or the pseudogene TRBV3-2) to TRBJ1-4; TRBD1 might be the D (6 bases). Sequenced input: peripheral blood. The clonotype originates from a man aged 35-49 years with acute or convalescent COVID-19. As DNA, the CDR3 is TGTGCCAGCAGCCAAGATCATAATTCCAGGACAGATAATGGGGAAAAACTGTTTTTT. Its translation is CASSQDHNSRTDNGEKLFF.